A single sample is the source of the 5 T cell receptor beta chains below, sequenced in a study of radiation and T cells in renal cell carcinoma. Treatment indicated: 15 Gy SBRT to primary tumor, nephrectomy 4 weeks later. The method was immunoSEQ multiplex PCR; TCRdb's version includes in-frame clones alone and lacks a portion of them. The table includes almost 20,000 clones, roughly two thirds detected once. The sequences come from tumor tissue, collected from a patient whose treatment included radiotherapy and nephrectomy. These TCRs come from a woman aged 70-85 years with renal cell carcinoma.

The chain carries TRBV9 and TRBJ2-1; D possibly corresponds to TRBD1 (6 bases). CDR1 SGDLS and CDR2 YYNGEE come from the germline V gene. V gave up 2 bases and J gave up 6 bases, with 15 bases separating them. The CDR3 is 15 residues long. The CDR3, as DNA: TGTGCCAGCAGCGTCAGGGCGGTAGGGGGCAATGAGCAGTTCTTC. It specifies CASSVRAVGGNEQFF.

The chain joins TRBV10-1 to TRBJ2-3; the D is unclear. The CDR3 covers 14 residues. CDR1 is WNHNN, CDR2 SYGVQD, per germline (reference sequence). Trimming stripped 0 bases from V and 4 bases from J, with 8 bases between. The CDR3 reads CASSESESPDTQYF. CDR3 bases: TGCGCCAGCAGTGAGTCGGAAAGTCCAGATACGCAGTATTTT.

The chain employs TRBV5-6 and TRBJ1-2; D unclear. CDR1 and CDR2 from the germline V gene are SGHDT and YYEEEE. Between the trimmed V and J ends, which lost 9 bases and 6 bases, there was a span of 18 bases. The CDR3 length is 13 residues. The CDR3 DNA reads TGTGCCACCAAGGGTCTTGGGTATGATGGCTACACCTTC. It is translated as CATKGLGYDGYTF.

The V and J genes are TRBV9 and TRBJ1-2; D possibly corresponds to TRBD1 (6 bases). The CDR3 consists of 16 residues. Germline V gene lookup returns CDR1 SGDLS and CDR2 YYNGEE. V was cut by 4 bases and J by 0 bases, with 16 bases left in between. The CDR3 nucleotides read TGTGCCAGCAGCCCGTACACGGGACAAGCTAACTATGGCTACACCTTC. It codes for CASSPYTGQANYGYTF.

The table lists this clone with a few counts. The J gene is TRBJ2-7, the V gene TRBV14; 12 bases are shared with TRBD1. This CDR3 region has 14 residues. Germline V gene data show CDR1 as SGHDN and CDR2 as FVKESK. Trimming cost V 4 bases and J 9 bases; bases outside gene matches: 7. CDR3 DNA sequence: TGTGCCAGCAGCCCGGGGACAGGGGGCTGGGCGCAGTACTTC. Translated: CASSPGTGGWAQYF. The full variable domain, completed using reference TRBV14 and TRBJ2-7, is EAGVTQFPSHSVIEKGQTVTLRCDPISGHDNLYWYRRVMGKEIKFLLHFVKESKQDESGMPNNRFLAERTGGTYSTLKVQPAELEDSGVYFCASSPGTGGWAQYFGPGTRLTVT.